A single sample is the source of the 29 T cell receptor beta chains below, sequenced in a study of graft-versus-host responses after intestinal transplantation. These receptors' targets are unknown. TCRdb keeps only in-frame clones here, not all; method: immunoSEQ multiplex PCR. Among about 40,000 clones, roughly 95% were seen once, and the ten largest hold roughly 0.58%. The sample consisted of unstimulated CD8+ T cells sorted from spleen or lymph node cells, taken before transplant. Source of these receptors: a human donor who was the organ donor for an intestinal transplant.

Only one count was recorded for this clone. V gene TRBV2 combines with J gene TRBJ1-5; no clear D. Trimming shortened V by 3 bases and J by 2 bases, and 14 bases separated the two germline ends. Germline V gene data show CDR1 as SNHLY and CDR2 as FYNNEI. The length of the CDR3 is 16 residues. CDR3 amino acids: CASSDPTFSRNQPQHF. The DNA of the CDR3 is TGTGCCAGCAGTGATCCGACATTTTCCCGCAATCAGCCCCAGCATTTT.

The V and J genes are TRBV4-3 and TRBJ2-7, with D unresolved. From germline, CDR1 is LGHNA and CDR2 YSLEER. The CDR3 consists of 15 residues. The ends were cut back, 6 bases at V and 0 bases at J, with 15 bases in the middle. The CDR3 here is CASSDRYRGSYEQYF. The DNA of the CDR3 is TGCGCCAGCAGTGACCGTTACAGAGGCTCCTACGAGCAGTACTTC.

V and J are TRBV13 and TRBJ2-7; possibly TRBD1 or TRBD2 for D (5 bases each). The CDR3 is 16 residues long. Trimming stripped 4 bases from V and 2 bases from J, with 18 bases between. From germline, CDR1 is PRHDT and CDR2 FYEKMQ (reference sequence). The CDR3 DNA reads TGTGCCAGCAGCTCCTCGCTGGGGACCGCCGCCTACGAGCAGTACTTC. Its translation is CASSSSLGTAAYEQYF.

The genes are TRBV7-2 and TRBJ2-4; tentatively, D is TRBD1 (6 bases). Looked up from germline, CDR1 is SGHTA and CDR2 is FQGNSA. The CDR3 covers 14 residues. V shed 5 bases and J shed 0 bases, with 8 bases lying between them. In DNA form, the CDR3 reads TGTGCCAGCAGCAGGGGGATAGCCAAAAACATTCAGTACTTC. This encodes CASSRGIAKNIQYF.

This sequence joins TRBV5-4 and TRBJ1-1; D gene unclear. V shed 3 bases and J shed 1 base, with 7 bases lying between them. Per the germline V gene, CDR1 is SGHNT and CDR2 is YYREEE (reference sequence). This CDR3 is 13 amino acids long. CDR3 nucleotides: TGTGCCAGCAGCTATCAGCAGAACACTGAAGCTTTCTTT. This encodes CASSYQQNTEAFF.

The chain uses TRBV4-3 and TRBJ2-3, with 9 bases matching TRBD2. Germline CDR1 reads LGHNA; CDR2 reads YSLEER. The CDR3 is 18 amino acids. V lost 1 base to trimming and J lost 4 bases; unmatched junction nucleotides: 12. The CDR3, as DNA: TGCGCCAGCAGCCAAGTTGTTGGCGGGGGGGCCAAGGCAGATACGCAGTATTTT. Amino acid sequence: CASSQVVGGGAKADTQYF.

V is TRBV15 and J is TRBJ1-2; tentatively, D is TRBD1 (5 bases). V was clipped by 1 base and J by 3 bases, with 9 bases between them. CDR1 and CDR2 from the germline V gene are LNHNV and YYDKDF (reference sequence). This CDR3 comprises 14 residues. CDR3 in amino acids: CATSRGDEDYGYTF. CDR3 coding DNA: TGTGCCACCAGCAGAGGGGACGAAGACTATGGCTACACCTTC.

The V and J genes are TRBV27 and TRBJ2-3; 8 positions match TRBD1. The length of the CDR3 is 14 residues. Germline assignment: CDR1 MNHEY and CDR2 SMNVEV (reference sequence). The CDR3 loop is CGRPGQAYTDTQYF. The CDR3 nucleotides are TGTGGTAGACCGGGACAGGCCTACACAGATACGCAGTATTTT.

Turning to this clone: The junction and the germline gene differ at one end; a read error may be behind it. The V call is TRBV4-1, the J call TRBJ2-7, with D possibly TRBD2 on 6 matching bases. Per germline, CDR1 MGHRA and CDR2 YSYEKL. CDR3 length equals 15 residues. The CDR3 loop reads CASSQPGTGSYEQYF. The CDR3 DNA reads as TGTGCCAGCAGCCAACCAGGGACTGGCTCCTACGAGCAGTACTTC.

V usage is TRBV18 and J usage is TRBJ2-3; D is possibly TRBD2 (7 bases). Germline values: CDR1 KGHSH, CDR2 LQKENI. The ends were cut back, 2 bases at V and 5 bases at J, with 14 bases in the middle. This CDR3 comprises 15 residues. This CDR3 is CASSPGGGRRDTQYF. The CDR3 DNA is TGTGCCAGCTCACCAGGGGGGGGCAGGAGAGATACGCAGTATTTT.

The chain is built from TRBV6-1 and TRBJ2-3; no firm D call. The CDR3 is 14 residues long. V was cut by 2 bases and J by 0 bases, with 6 bases left in between. Germline CDR1 MNHNS, CDR2 SASEGT. CDR3 in DNA: TGTGCCAGCAGTGAATACTGGAGCACAGATACGCAGTATTTT. This sequence encodes CASSEYWSTDTQYF.

The chain uses TRBV29-1 and TRBJ2-5; perhaps D is TRBD1 or TRBD2 (6 bases each). With 4 bases removed from V and 1 base from J, the gap between germline ends came to 10 bases. The CDR3 extends over 13 amino acids. Looked up from germline, CDR1 is SQVTM and CDR2 is ANQGSEA. CDR3 bases: TGCAGCGTTGGTTCGGGGGCCCAAGAGACCCAGTACTTC. It yields the protein CSVGSGAQETQYF.

The chain couples TRBV7-9 to TRBJ2-5; possibly TRBD1 for D (6 bases). CDR1 SEHNR and CDR2 FQNEAQ come from the germline V gene (reference sequence). The CDR3 is 15 amino acids. V gave up 0 bases and J gave up 2 bases, with 10 bases separating them. The CDR3 protein is CASSLAPTGQETQYF. The CDR3 nucleotides are TGTGCCAGCAGCTTAGCTCCGACAGGTCAAGAGACCCAGTACTTC.

V gene TRBV20-1 combines with J gene TRBJ2-7; no clear D gene. CDR1 and CDR2 (germline): DFQATT, SNEGSKA (reference sequence). V was cut by 0 bases and J by 3 bases, with 3 bases left in between. The CDR3 runs 11 residues. This CDR3 reads CSARDYYEQYF. CDR3 DNA sequence: TGCAGTGCTAGAGACTACTACGAGCAGTACTTC.

This rearrangement joins TRBV4-3 to TRBJ2-3; D is possibly TRBD1 or TRBD2 (5 bases each). V was pared by 0 bases and J by 4 bases, with 32 bases between. The CDR3 is 22 residues long. Germline CDR1 is LGHNA and CDR2 is YSLEER. CDR3 sequence reads: CASSQEGPTTPEQHRDPDTQYF. CDR3 DNA sequence: TGCGCCAGCAGCCAAGAGGGACCGACAACCCCAGAGCAGCATCGAGATCCAGATACGCAGTATTTT.

The rearrangement links TRBV7-9 to TRBJ1-5; D might be TRBD1 (5 bases). The CDR3 consists of 18 residues. The germline V and J ends were trimmed by 1 base and 2 bases, with 18 bases remaining between them. Germline values: CDR1 SEHNR, CDR2 FQNEAQ (reference sequence). The DNA for the CDR3 is TGTGCCAGCAGCTTAGAAACGGGGGGATGGGGCGGCAATCAGCCCCAGCATTTT. The encoded protein is CASSLETGGWGGNQPQHF.

The gene calls are TRBV10-2 and TRBJ2-5; 10 bases fit TRBD1. V shed 6 bases, J shed 3 bases, and the junction held 7 bases outside the gene matches. Germline V gene data show CDR1 as WSHSY and CDR2 as SAAADI. The CDR3 is made up of 15 amino acids. CDR3 coding DNA: TGCGCCAGCAGCCACCCCGGGACAGGGGAAGAGACCCAGTACTTC. Amino acids: CASSHPGTGEETQYF.

The CDR3 loop is CASTRTPTYEQYF. In nucleotides, the CDR3 is TGTGCCAGCACTAGGACACCCACCTACGAGCAGTACTTC. The chain joins TRBV6-1 to TRBJ2-7, with D possibly TRBD1 on 5 matching bases. V was pared by 7 bases and J by 2 bases, with 12 bases between. Looked up from germline, CDR1 is MNHNS and CDR2 is SASEGT. This CDR3 comprises 13 residues.

This clone occurred once. This chain links TRBV27 with TRBJ1-5; 7 bases align to TRBD1. The CDR3 totals 15 residues. Germline V gene data show CDR1 as MNHEY and CDR2 as SMNVEV (reference sequence). Trimming removed 6 bases from V and 3 bases from J; junction bases left unmatched: 8. The CDR3 sequence is CASRVGGQYNQPQHF. The CDR3 DNA reads as TGTGCCAGCAGGGTAGGGGGACAGTACAATCAGCCCCAGCATTTT.

The chain employs TRBV25-1 and TRBJ1-2; no definite D call. Trimming removed 3 bases from V and 4 bases from J, with 9 bases in between. The CDR3 has 13 residues. CDR1 MGHDK and CDR2 SYGVNS come from the germline V gene. This CDR3 is CASSEGRTYGYTF. The CDR3 nucleotides read TGTGCCAGCAGTGAGGGTAGGACCTATGGCTACACCTTC.

The J gene is TRBJ2-5, the V gene TRBV7-9; D is ambiguous. Trimming cost V 0 bases and J 1 base, with 6 bases left between them. The V gene's germline CDR1 is SEHNR and CDR2 FQNEAQ (reference sequence). The CDR3 extends over 14 amino acids. This chain's CDR3 is CASSLAPLQETQYF. CDR3 nucleotides: TGTGCCAGCAGCTTAGCCCCCCTCCAAGAGACCCAGTACTTC.

The chain is built from TRBV7-8 and TRBJ2-5, with 11 bases lining up with TRBD2. The end of the DNA aligns better with TRBJ2-7, so the J call may be wrong. Germline lookup yields CDR1 SGHVS and CDR2 FQNEAQ. The CDR3 is 14 amino acids. The CDR3, as DNA: TGTGCCAGCAGCTCACTAGCGGGGGTCTACGAGCAGTACTTC. Its protein is CASSSLAGVYEQYF.

CDR3 in DNA: TGTGCCAGCAGCTCGCCGGGACACGGGGAGCAGTACTTC. It translates to CASSSPGHGEQYF. The chain couples TRBV7-9 to TRBJ2-7; D is perhaps TRBD1 (6 bases). Germline V lookup: CDR1 SEHNR, CDR2 FQNEAQ (reference sequence). This CDR3 region has 13 residues. V lost 4 bases to trimming and J lost 7 bases, with 14 bases between them.

This chain connects TRBV5-6 to TRBJ1-4, with unresolved D. With 6 bases removed from V and 8 bases from J, the gap between germline ends came to 14 bases. CDR1 and CDR2 from the germline V gene are SGHDT and YYEEEE. The CDR3 extends over 13 amino acids. The CDR3 bases are TGTGCCAGCAACCCGTGGGGTTGGGAAAAACTGTTTTTT. It codes for CASNPWGWEKLFF.

The rearrangement links TRBV19 to TRBJ2-7; TRBD1 matches at 10 bases. Trimming at V came to 9 bases and at J to 5 bases, leaving 4 bases not matched to a gene. This CDR3 is built from 12 residues. Germline CDR1 is LNHDA and CDR2 is SQIVND (reference sequence). Here the CDR3 DNA reads TGTGCCAGAGGGACAGGGGAGGACGAGCAGTACTTC. This translates into CARGTGEDEQYF.

The chain employs TRBV7-8 and TRBJ2-7, with TRBD1 identical over 9 bases. Germline-derived CDR1 and CDR2 are SGHVS and FQNEAQ. V shed 1 base and J 1 base; nucleotides not matched to a gene: 11. This CDR3 has 18 amino acids. CDR3 residues: CASSLGVSGQGSSYEQYF. CDR3 coding DNA: TGTGCCAGCAGCTTAGGTGTTTCGGGACAGGGTTCTTCCTACGAGCAGTACTTC.

This chain uses TRBV2 with TRBJ1-1; the D gene is possibly TRBD1 (5 bases). Deletions cut 1 base from V and 3 bases from J, with 6 bases between. CDR1 and CDR2 (germline): SNHLY, FYNNEI. The CDR3 runs to 13 residues. CDR3 sequence: CASSEGTHTEAFF. In DNA form, the CDR3 reads TGTGCCAGCAGTGAAGGGACACACACTGAAGCTTTCTTT.

This chain uses TRBV4-3 with TRBJ2-5; 11 nucleotides line up with TRBD2. The V and J ends lost 1 base and 2 bases, in that order; junction bases with no gene match: 6. Germline CDR1 and CDR2: LGHNA and YSLEER. The CDR3 length is 17 residues. In DNA form, the CDR3 reads TGCGCCAGCAGCCAAGGGCTAGCGGGGGGAATACAAGAGACCCAGTACTTC. This encodes CASSQGLAGGIQETQYF.

For this clone: The same CDR3 arises from other DNA sequences in this sample as well. The chain couples TRBV13 to TRBJ1-2, with D perhaps matching TRBD1 (6 bases). The germline CDR1 and CDR2 sequences are PRHDT and FYEKMQ (reference sequence). CDR3 length: 15 residues. The V end was cut by 5 bases, the J end by 2 bases, with 15 bases between. This CDR3 is CASSGNTTGNYGYTF. The DNA of the CDR3 is TGTGCCAGCAGCGGAAACACGACAGGCAACTATGGCTACACCTTC.